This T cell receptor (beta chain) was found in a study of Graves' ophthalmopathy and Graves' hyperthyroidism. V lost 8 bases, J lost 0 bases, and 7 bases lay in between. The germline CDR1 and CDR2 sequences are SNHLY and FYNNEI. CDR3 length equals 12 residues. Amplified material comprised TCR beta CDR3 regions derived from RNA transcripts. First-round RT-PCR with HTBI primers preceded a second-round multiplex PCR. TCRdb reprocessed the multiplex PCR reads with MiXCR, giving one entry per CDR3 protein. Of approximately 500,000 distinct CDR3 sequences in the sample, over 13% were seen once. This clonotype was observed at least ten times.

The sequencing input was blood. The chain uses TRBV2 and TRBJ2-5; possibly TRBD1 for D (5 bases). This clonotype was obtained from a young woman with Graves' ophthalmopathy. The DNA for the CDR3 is TGTGCCAGCTACAGGTACCAAGAGACCCAGTACTTC. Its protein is CASYRYQETQYF.